A selection of T cell receptor beta chains follows, all from one sample in a study of blood T cell repertoires in COVID-19. Method: immunoSEQ multiplex PCR; TCRdb's copy keeps in-frame clones and lacks some. The data show more than 250,000 clones, 80% to 90% seen once. Sequencing was performed on PBMCs or T cells enriched from blood (not recorded which). The receptor set was obtained from a man in his thirties or forties who had recovered from COVID-19. The CDR3 runs from the conserved cysteine through the conserved F or W. Fields, in order: J gene, clone size, V gene, CDR3 protein. A row's size may be missing; if present it is once, few, many or a size class.

j_gene: TRBJ1-1; abundance: few; v_gene: TRBV19; CDR3aa: CASSIGSGGEAFF
j_gene: TRBJ1-1; abundance: -; v_gene: TRBV7-9; CDR3aa: CASSVGGATEAFF
j_gene: TRBJ2-3; abundance: -; v_gene: TRBV25-1; CDR3aa: CASSVSTDTQYF
j_gene: TRBJ1-2; abundance: -; v_gene: TRBV7-3; CDR3aa: CASSSGTGFGYTF
j_gene: TRBJ1-2; abundance: -; v_gene: TRBV27; CDR3aa: CASSPGTGARYGYTF
j_gene: TRBJ2-1; abundance: -; v_gene: TRBV18; CDR3aa: CASSPRPGQDMKDEQFF
j_gene: TRBJ1-1; abundance: -; v_gene: TRBV10-3; CDR3aa: CAISGQQGLGTEAFF
j_gene: TRBJ2-2; abundance: -; v_gene: TRBV18; CDR3aa: CASSPPAGIAGELFF
j_gene: TRBJ1-5; abundance: -; v_gene: TRBV30; CDR3aa: CAWSKLGNQPQHF
j_gene: TRBJ2-1; abundance: -; v_gene: TRBV6-4; CDR3aa: CASRATASSYNEQFF
j_gene: TRBJ1-5; abundance: -; v_gene: TRBV27; CDR3aa: CASSGTSRNQPQHF
j_gene: TRBJ2-3; abundance: -; v_gene: TRBV15; CDR3aa: CATSRLRASGDTDTQYF
j_gene: TRBJ1-2; abundance: -; v_gene: TRBV10-3; CDR3aa: CAINGRGDYGYTF
j_gene: TRBJ2-7; abundance: -; v_gene: TRBV2; CDR3aa: CASKREGLSSYEQYF
j_gene: TRBJ1-2; abundance: few; v_gene: TRBV10-2; CDR3aa: CASASTGWFGYTF
j_gene: TRBJ1-2; abundance: -; v_gene: TRBV12-3/TRBV12-4; CDR3aa: CASSLTRGQNTF
j_gene: TRBJ1-2; abundance: -; v_gene: TRBV10-3; CDR3aa: CAISDDSIYGYTF
j_gene: TRBJ1-1; abundance: -; v_gene: TRBV11-2; CDR3aa: CASSLGHSKAFF
j_gene: TRBJ2-3; abundance: -; v_gene: TRBV9; CDR3aa: CASSVGGQLRTDTQYF
j_gene: TRBJ1-5; abundance: -; v_gene: TRBV4-2; CDR3aa: CASSPSSGANQPQHF
j_gene: TRBJ1-1; abundance: -; v_gene: TRBV5-1; CDR3aa: CASSLDIRDRVPADTEAFF
j_gene: TRBJ2-1; abundance: -; v_gene: TRBV7-9; CDR3aa: CASSRSGNEQFF
j_gene: TRBJ2-1; abundance: -; v_gene: TRBV9; CDR3aa: CASNRALAGGPYEQFF
j_gene: TRBJ1-4; abundance: -; v_gene: TRBV4-1; CDR3aa: CASSQDLSANEKLFF
j_gene: TRBJ1-2; abundance: -; v_gene: TRBV6-5; CDR3aa: CASTRRGGNGYTF
j_gene: TRBJ1-1; abundance: once; v_gene: TRBV7-6; CDR3aa: CASSLYRGAGTEAFF
j_gene: TRBJ2-1; abundance: -; v_gene: TRBV19; CDR3aa: CASSTPEGSYNEQFF
j_gene: TRBJ2-7; abundance: -; v_gene: TRBV18; CDR3aa: CASSPALSTAANYEQYF